The sample holds one count of the clone carrying this T cell receptor (beta chain). The data are from a study of blood T cell repertoires in COVID-19. Clones were read by immunoSEQ multiplex PCR, and TCRdb kept only the in-frame ones, dropping some. The sample includes fewer than 350,000 clones, about 88% of them seen just once. J was trimmed by 1 base and V by 4 bases; bases with no gene match: 5. The germline V gene encodes CDR1 SGDLS and CDR2 YYNGEE. CDR3 size: 15 residues. The TCR sequence derives from a woman in her sixties in a cohort exposed to, infected with or recovered from COVID-19 (not recorded which). The chain couples TRBV9 to TRBJ1-1, with 9 bases lining up with TRBD1. The sample taken for sequencing was PBMCs or T cells enriched from blood (not recorded which). CDR3 DNA sequence: TGTGCCAGCAGCCCCCGGGACAGGGAGAACACTGAAGCTTTCTTT. Translation: CASSPRDRENTEAFF.